One and the same sample provided the 12 T cell receptor beta chains below, sequenced in a study of T cells in Graves' hyperthyroidism and ophthalmopathy (dated by TCRdb to the late 2010s). Library construction relied on multiplex PCR. The sequencer was an Illumina HiSeq 2000. The TCR beta CDR3 regions were amplified from the RNA transcripts. The first round of RT-PCR for the TCR CDR3 was performed with the HTBI primer set and the Qiagen OneStep RT-PCR kit. TCRdb reprocessed the public reads (quality trimming at Q25 with fastp, clone calling with MiXCR) and kept in-frame beta chains. A single entry per CDR3 protein holds the most common genes and DNA from its merged rows. The sample table records more than 350,000 distinct CDR3 sequences; roughly 15% of these occur just once. Roughly a fifth of the sample is in the top ten clones. Specimen: blood. Source of these receptors: a woman between 55 and 75 years old with Graves' ophthalmopathy.

This clonotype was detected ten times or more. The chain couples TRBV3-1 to TRBJ2-2; D is ambiguous. The CDR3 consists of 14 residues. V was pared by 8 bases and J by 6 bases, with 16 bases between. Germline V gene lookup returns CDR1 LGHDT and CDR2 YNNKEL (reference sequence). The CDR3 DNA sequence: TGTGCCAGCCTGAAGAATGGAGATGCCGGGGAGCTGTTTTTT. It encodes CASLKNGDAGELFF.

This clonotype was seen ten or more times. One end of the junction varies from germline; a read error may be responsible. The chain recombines TRBV28 with TRBJ2-1, with TRBD2 matching 10 bases. Germline CDR1 and CDR2: MDHEN and SYDVKM. The CDR3 extends over 14 amino acids. The CDR3 sequence: CASSPSGGYNEQFF. In nucleotides, the CDR3 is TGCGCCAGCAGTCCTAGCGGGGGTTACAATGAGCAGTTCTTC. The full variable domain, with the rest looked up from reference TRBV28 and TRBJ2-1, is DVKVTQSSRYLVKRTGEKVFLECVQDMDHENMFWYRQDPGLGLRLIYFSYDVKMKEKGDIPEGYSVSREKKERFSLILESASTNQTSMYLCASSPSGGYNEQFFGPGTRLTVL.

This clonotype was detected ten times or more. V is TRBV3-1 and J is TRBJ2-3, with no clear D. The CDR3 contains 12 residues. The germline V gene encodes CDR1 LGHDT and CDR2 YNNKEL (reference sequence). The V gene lost 7 bases and the J gene lost 4 bases, with 9 bases spanning the gap. CDR3 nucleotide sequence: TGTGCCAGCAACCATCCCCCAGATACGCAGTATTTT. Translation gives CASNHPPDTQYF.

The chain is built from TRBV5-4 and TRBJ2-1; weak D call: TRBD2 (6 bases). The germline V gene has CDR1 SGHNT and CDR2 YYREEE (reference sequence). The length of the CDR3 is 15 residues. The germline V and J ends were trimmed by 3 bases and 8 bases, with 18 bases remaining between them. CDR3 in amino acids: CASSWQAAGSDEQFF. The CDR3 DNA is TGTGCCAGCAGCTGGCAGGCGGCGGGGTCGGATGAGCAGTTCTTC.

The gene calls are TRBV13 and TRBJ2-3; D is possibly TRBD1 or TRBD2 (5 bases each). CDR1 is PRHDT, CDR2 FYEKMQ, per germline (reference sequence). CDR3 length: 16 residues. The germline V and J ends were trimmed by 5 bases and 11 bases, with 26 bases remaining between them. CDR3 in amino acids: CASSREQGTSRLRQYF. DNA for the CDR3: TGTGCCAGCAGCAGAGAGCAGGGAACTAGTAGGCTCAGGCAGTATTTT. The whole variable domain, filled in from reference TRBV13 and TRBJ2-3, reads AAGVIQSPRHLIKEKRETATLKCYPIPRHDTVYWYQQGPGQDPQFLISFYEKMQSDKGSIPDRFSAQQFSDYHSELNMSSLELGDSALYFCASSREQGTSRLRQYFGPGTRLTVL.

In this sample, this clonotype turned up a few times. The chain joins TRBV10-3 to TRBJ2-5; 10 bases line up with TRBD2. The CDR3 length is 16 residues. Germline assignment: CDR1 ENHRY and CDR2 SYGVKD. Trimming removed 2 bases from V and 4 bases from J; junction bases left unmatched: 7. For the CDR3, the DNA is TGTGCCATCAGTGAGAAGCTAGCGGGAGTTGCAGAGACCCAGTACTTC. As protein: CAISEKLAGVAETQYF.

The rearrangement joins TRBV12-3 or TRBV12-4 to TRBJ1-3; D gene ambiguous. The length of the CDR3 is 14 residues. The germline V and J ends were trimmed by 10 bases and 5 bases, with 18 bases remaining between them. The CDR3 region is CATTEGGLRNTIYF. CDR3 nucleotide sequence: TGTGCCACGACGGAGGGTGGTCTTAGAAACACCATATATTTT.

The CDR3 region is CASSYSGQSIAPQHF. In nucleotides, the CDR3 is TGTGCCAGCAGTTACTCGGGACAGAGCATAGCGCCCCAGCATTTT. The chain recombines TRBV6-2 or TRBV6-3 with TRBJ1-5, with 7 bases aligning to TRBD1. The CDR3 has 15 residues. V dropped 0 bases and J dropped 9; count of bases not matched to a gene: 8. CDR1 is MNHEY, CDR2 SVGEGT, per germline.

This clonotype was found a few times. The rearrangement links TRBV19 to TRBJ1-1; 7 nucleotides align to TRBD1. The germline V gene encodes CDR1 LNHDA and CDR2 SQIVND (reference sequence). The junction had 6 bases not matched to a gene; V was cut back by 4 bases and J by 4 bases. The CDR3 is 14 residues long. DNA of the CDR3: TGTGCCAGTAGTACCACAGGGGAGGGCACTGAAGCTTTCTTT. As protein: CASSTTGEGTEAFF.

This clonotype was seen a handful of times. The rearrangement links TRBV13 to TRBJ2-3, with 7 bases lining up with TRBD2. CDR1 is PRHDT, CDR2 FYEKMQ, per germline (reference sequence). This CDR3 is built from 15 residues. After removal of 7 bases from V and 4 bases from J, the junction contained 11 bases not matched to a gene. The CDR3, as DNA: TGTGCCAGCAAGAGCAAGCGGGAATTAGCAGATACGCAGTATTTT. It specifies CASKSKRELADTQYF.

This clonotype was counted at least ten times. In DNA form, the CDR3 reads TGTGCCAGCAGCTTGGTAGATTACAATGAGCAGTTCTTC. Protein product: CASSLVDYNEQFF. J is TRBJ2-1 and V is TRBV5-4, with D hard to call. Trimming took off 0 bases at V and 4 bases at J, with 5 bases between the two ends. CDR1 and CDR2 from the germline V gene are SGHNT and YYREEE (reference sequence). The CDR3 length is 13 residues.

This clonotype was counted many times. The CDR3 loop is CASSFSGRNTEAFF. The CDR3, as DNA: TGTGCCAGCAGTTTTTCCGGCAGGAACACTGAAGCTTTCTTT. The rearrangement uses TRBV27 and TRBJ1-1; D uncertain. CDR3 length equals 14 residues. Looked up from germline, CDR1 is MNHEY and CDR2 is SMNVEV (reference sequence). Deletions cut 3 bases from V and 1 base from J, with 9 bases between.